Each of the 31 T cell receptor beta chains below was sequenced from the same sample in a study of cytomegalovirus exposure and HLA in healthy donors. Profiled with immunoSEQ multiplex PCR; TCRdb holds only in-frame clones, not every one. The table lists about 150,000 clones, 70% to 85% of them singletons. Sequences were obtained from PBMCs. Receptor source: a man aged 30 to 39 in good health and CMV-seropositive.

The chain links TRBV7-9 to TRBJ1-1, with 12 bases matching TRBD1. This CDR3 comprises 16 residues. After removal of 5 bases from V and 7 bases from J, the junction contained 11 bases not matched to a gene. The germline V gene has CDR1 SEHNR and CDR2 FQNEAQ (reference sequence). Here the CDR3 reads CASSLTGTGGLFEAFF. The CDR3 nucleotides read TGTGCCAGCAGCCTAACCGGGACAGGGGGCCTTTTTGAAGCTTTCTTT.

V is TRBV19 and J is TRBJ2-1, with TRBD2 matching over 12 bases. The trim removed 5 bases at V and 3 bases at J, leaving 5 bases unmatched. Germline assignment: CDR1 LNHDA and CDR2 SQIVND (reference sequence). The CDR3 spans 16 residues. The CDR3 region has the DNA TGTGCCAGTAGTCGTCTAGCGGGAGGGTACTACAATGAGCAGTTCTTC. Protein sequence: CASSRLAGGYYNEQFF.

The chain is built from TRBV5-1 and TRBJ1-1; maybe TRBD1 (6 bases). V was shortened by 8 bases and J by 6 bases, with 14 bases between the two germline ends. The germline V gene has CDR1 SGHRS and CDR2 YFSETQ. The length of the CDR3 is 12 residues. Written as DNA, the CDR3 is TGCGCCAGGGGACATCCTAGCCCTGAAGCTTTCTTT. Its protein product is CARGHPSPEAFF.

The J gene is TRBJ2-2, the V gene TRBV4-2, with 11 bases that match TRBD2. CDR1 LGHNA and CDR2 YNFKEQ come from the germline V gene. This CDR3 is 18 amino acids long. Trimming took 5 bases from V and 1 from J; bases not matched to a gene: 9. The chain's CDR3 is CASSSQTSGVENTGELFF. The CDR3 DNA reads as TGTGCCAGCAGCTCCCAGACTAGCGGGGTAGAGAACACCGGGGAGCTGTTTTTT.

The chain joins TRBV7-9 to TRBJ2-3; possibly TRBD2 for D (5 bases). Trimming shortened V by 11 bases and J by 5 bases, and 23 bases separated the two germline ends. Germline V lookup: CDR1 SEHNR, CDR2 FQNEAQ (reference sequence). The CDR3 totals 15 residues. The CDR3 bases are TGTGCCTTGATTCGGCTAGCCCAACAAGGAGATACGCAGTATTTT. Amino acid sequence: CALIRLAQQGDTQYF.

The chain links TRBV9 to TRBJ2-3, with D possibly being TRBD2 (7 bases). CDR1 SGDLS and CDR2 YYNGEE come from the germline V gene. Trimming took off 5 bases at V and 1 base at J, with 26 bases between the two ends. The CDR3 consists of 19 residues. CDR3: CASSLEGGGYQVGTDTQYF. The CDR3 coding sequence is TGTGCCAGCAGTTTAGAGGGGGGGGGATATCAAGTGGGCACAGATACGCAGTATTTT.

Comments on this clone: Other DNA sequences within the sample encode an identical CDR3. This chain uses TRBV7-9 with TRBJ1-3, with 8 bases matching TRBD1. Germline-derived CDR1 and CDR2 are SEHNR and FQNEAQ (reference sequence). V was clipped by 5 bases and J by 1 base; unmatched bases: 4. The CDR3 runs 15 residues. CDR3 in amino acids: CASSRQGPSGNTIYF. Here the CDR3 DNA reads TGTGCCAGCAGCCGACAGGGGCCATCTGGAAACACCATATATTTT. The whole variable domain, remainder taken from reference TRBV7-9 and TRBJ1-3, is DTGVSQNPRHKITKRGQNVTFRCDPISEHNRLYWYRQTLGQGPEFLTYFQNEAQLEKSRLLSDRFSAERPKGSFSTLEIQRTEQGDSAMYLCASSRQGPSGNTIYFGEGSWLTVV.

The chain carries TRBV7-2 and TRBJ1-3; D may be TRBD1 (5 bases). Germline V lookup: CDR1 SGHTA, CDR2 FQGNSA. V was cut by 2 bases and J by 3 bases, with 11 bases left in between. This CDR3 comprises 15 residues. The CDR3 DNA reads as TGTGCCAGCAGCTTAAATGGGGCAAATGGAAACACCATATATTTT. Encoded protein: CASSLNGANGNTIYF.

The CDR3 sequence: CASSEPDSGYLKGYTF. The CDR3 nucleotides read TGTGCCAGCAGTGAACCCGATTCGGGATACCTTAAGGGCTACACCTTC. V is TRBV25-1 and J is TRBJ1-2; no definite D call. This CDR3 spans 16 amino acids. V was clipped by 2 bases and J by 8 bases, with 21 bases between them. Germline V CDR1 and CDR2: MGHDK, SYGVNS.

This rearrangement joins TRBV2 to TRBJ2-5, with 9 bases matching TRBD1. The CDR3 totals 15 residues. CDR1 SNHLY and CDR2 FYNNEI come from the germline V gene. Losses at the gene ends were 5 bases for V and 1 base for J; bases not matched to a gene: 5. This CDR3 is CASSPNRGLQETQYF. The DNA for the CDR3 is TGTGCCAGCAGTCCCAACAGGGGGCTCCAAGAGACCCAGTACTTC.

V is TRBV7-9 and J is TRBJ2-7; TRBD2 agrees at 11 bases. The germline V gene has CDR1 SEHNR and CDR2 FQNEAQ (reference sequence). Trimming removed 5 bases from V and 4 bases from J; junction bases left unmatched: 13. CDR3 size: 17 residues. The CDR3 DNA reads TGTGCCAGCAGCCCTCCTACTAGCGGGAGTATCTCTTACGAGCAGTACTTC. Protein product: CASSPPTSGSISYEQYF.

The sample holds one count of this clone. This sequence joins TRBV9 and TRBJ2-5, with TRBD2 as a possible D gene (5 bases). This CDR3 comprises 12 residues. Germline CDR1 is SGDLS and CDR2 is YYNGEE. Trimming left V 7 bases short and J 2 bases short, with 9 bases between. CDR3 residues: CASATSQETQYF. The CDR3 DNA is TGTGCCAGCGCCACTAGTCAAGAGACCCAGTACTTC.

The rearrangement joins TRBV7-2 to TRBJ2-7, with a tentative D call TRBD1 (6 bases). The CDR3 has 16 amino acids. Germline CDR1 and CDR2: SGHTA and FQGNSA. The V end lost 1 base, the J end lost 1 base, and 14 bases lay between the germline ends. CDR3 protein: CASSLVTARGSYEQYF. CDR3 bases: TGTGCCAGCAGCTTAGTAACTGCCAGGGGTTCCTACGAGCAGTACTTC.

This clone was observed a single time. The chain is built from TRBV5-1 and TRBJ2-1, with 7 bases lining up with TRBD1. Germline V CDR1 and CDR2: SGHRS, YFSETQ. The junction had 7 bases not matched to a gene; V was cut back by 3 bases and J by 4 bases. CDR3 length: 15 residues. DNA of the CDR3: TGCGCCAGCAGCTCGCGAGGGACAGATTACAATGAGCAGTTCTTC. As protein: CASSSRGTDYNEQFF.

The CDR3 spells CASSERLAGGPSTDTQYF. For the CDR3, the DNA is TGCGCCAGCAGTGAAAGGCTAGCGGGGGGGCCTAGCACAGATACGCAGTATTTT. The V call is TRBV10-1, the J call TRBJ2-3; 12 bases fit TRBD2. Germline V CDR1 and CDR2: WNHNN, SYGVQD (reference sequence). The length of the CDR3 is 18 residues. The trim removed 3 bases at V and 0 bases at J, leaving 7 bases unmatched.

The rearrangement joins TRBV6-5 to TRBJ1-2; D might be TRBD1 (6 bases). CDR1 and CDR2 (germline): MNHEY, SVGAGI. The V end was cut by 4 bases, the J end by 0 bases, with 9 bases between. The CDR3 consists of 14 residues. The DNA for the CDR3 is TGTGCCAGCAGTTTACAGGGCCCTAACTATGGCTACACCTTC. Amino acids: CASSLQGPNYGYTF.

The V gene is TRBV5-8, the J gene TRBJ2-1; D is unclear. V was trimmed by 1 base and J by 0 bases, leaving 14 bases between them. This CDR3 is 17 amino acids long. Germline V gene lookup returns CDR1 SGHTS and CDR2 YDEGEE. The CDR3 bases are TGTGCCAGCAGCTTGAAAGGTGGGCCAAGCTCCTACAATGAGCAGTTCTTC. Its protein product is CASSLKGGPSSYNEQFF.

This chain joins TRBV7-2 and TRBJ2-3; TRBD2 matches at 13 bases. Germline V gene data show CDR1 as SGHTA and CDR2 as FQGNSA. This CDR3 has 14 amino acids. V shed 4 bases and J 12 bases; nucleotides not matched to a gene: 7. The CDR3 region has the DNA TGTGCCAGCAGCTCCCGGACTAGCGGGAGTTTCCAGTATTTT. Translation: CASSSRTSGSFQYF.

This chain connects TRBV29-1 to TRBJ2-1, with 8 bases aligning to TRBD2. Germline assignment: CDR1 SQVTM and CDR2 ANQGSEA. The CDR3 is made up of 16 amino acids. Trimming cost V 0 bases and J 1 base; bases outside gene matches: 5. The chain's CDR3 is CSVEDNSGVSYNEQFF. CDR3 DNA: TGCAGCGTTGAAGATAATAGCGGGGTATCCTACAATGAGCAGTTCTTC.

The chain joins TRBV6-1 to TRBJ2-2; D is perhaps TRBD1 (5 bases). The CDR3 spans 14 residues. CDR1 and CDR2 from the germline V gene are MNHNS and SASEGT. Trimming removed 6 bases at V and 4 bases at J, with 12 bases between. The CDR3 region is CASRPDISTGELFF. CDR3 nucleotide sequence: TGTGCCAGCAGGCCGGACATATCCACCGGGGAGCTGTTTTTT.

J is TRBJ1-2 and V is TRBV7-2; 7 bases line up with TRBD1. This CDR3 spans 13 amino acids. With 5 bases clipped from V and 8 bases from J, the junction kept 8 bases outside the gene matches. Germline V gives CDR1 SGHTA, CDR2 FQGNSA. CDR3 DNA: TGTGCCAGCAGCCCCGACAGGGATTGGGGCTACACCTTC. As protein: CASSPDRDWGYTF.

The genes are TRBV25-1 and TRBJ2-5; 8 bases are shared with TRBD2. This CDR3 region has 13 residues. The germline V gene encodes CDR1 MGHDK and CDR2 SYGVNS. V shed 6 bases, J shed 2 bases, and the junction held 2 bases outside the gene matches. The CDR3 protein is CASRGLAQETQYF. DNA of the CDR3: TGTGCCAGCAGAGGACTAGCTCAAGAGACCCAGTACTTC.

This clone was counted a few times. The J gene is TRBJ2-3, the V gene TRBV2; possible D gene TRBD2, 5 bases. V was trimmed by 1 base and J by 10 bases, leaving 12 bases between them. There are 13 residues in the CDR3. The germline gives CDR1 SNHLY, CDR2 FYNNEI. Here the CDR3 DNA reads TGTGCCAGCAGTGAAGACCGAGGGAATGCGCAGTATTTT. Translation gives CASSEDRGNAQYF.

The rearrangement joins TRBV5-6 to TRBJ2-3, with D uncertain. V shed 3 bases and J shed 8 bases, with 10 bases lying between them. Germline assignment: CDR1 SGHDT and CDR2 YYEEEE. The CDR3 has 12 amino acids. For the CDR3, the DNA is TGTGCCAGCAGCTCCCGGCGCGGTACGCAGTATTTT. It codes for CASSSRRGTQYF.

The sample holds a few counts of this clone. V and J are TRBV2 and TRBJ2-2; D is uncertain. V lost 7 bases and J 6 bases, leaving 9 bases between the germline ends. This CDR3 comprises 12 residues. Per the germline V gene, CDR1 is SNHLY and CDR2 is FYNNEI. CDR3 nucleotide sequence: TGTGCCAGCATGATAGGAGCCGGGGAGCTGTTTTTT. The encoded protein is CASMIGAGELFF.

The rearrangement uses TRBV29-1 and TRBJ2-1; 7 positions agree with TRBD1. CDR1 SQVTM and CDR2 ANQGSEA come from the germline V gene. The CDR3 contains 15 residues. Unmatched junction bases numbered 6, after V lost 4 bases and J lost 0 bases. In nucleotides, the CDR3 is TGCAGCGTTGCTCGAACAGGGGACTCCTACAATGAGCAGTTCTTC. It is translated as CSVARTGDSYNEQFF.

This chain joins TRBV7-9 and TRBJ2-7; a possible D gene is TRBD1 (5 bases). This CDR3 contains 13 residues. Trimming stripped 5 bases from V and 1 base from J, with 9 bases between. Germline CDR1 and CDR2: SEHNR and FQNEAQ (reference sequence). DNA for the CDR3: TGTGCCAGCAGCCGAGACAGTTCCTACGAGCAGTACTTC. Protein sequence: CASSRDSSYEQYF.

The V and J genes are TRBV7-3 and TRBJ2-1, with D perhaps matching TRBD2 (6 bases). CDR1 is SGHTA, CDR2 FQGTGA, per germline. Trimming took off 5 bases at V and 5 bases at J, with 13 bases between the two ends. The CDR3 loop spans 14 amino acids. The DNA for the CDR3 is TGTGCCAGCAGCCCGGGGGATATACACAATGAGCAGTTCTTC. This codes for CASSPGDIHNEQFF. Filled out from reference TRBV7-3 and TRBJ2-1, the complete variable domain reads GAGVSQTPSNKVTEKGKYVELRCDPISGHTALYWYRQSLGQGPEFLIYFQGTGAADDSGLPNDRFFAVRPEGSVSTLKIQRTERGDSAVYLCASSPGDIHNEQFFGPGTRLTVL.

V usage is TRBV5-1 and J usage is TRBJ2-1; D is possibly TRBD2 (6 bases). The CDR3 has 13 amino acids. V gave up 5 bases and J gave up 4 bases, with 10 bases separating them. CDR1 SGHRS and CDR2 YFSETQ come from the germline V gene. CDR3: CASSNAGYNEQFF. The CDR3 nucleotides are TGCGCCAGCAGTAACGCGGGGTACAATGAGCAGTTCTTC.

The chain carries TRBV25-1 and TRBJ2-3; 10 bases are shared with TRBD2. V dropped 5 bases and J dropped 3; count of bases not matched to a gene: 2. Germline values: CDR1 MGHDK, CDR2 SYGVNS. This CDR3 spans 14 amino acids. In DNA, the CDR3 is TGTGCCAGCAGTAAGACTAGCGGGACAGATACGCAGTATTTT. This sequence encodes CASSKTSGTDTQYF. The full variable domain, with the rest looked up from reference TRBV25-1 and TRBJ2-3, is EADIYQTPRYLVIGTGKKITLECSQTMGHDKMYWYQQDPGMELHLIHYSYGVNSTEKGDLSSESTVSRIRTEHFPLTLESARPSHTSQYLCASSKTSGTDTQYFGPGTRLTVL.

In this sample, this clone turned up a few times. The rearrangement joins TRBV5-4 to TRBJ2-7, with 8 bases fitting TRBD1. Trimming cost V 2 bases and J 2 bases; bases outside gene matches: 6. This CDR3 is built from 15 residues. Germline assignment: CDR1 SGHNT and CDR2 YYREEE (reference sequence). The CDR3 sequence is CASSFGQGLPYEQYF. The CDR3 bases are TGTGCCAGCAGCTTTGGACAGGGACTTCCCTACGAGCAGTACTTC.